Following are 12 T cell receptor beta chains from one sample sequenced in a study of cytomegalovirus exposure and HLA in healthy donors (dated by TCRdb to 2016 to 2017). Library prep was done by the immunoSEQ multiplex PCR assay. TCRdb retrieved this table from immuneACCESS and kept in-frame rearrangements only. Not all clones are present; in checked studies, unresolved V genes account for under half, and no reason is known for the remainder. The sample includes more than 95,000 clones, with 80% to 90% observed a single time. The ten biggest clones cover 4.4% of the sample. Sequenced material: PBMCs. The receptors here all came from a man between 18 and 29 years old in good health and CMV-seropositive.

This clone was found a few times. The chain combines TRBV5-1 with TRBJ2-7; 9 bases fit TRBD2. The length of the CDR3 is 15 residues. Germline CDR1 SGHRS, CDR2 YFSETQ. V lost 2 bases and J lost 2; bases outside the gene matches: 5. CDR3 in DNA: TGCGCCAGCAGCTTCTCTAGCGGGGACACCTACGAGCAGTACTTC. Translating it yields CASSFSSGDTYEQYF.

The rearrangement joins TRBV6-1 to TRBJ1-3, with D possibly TRBD1 on 5 matching bases. The CDR3 has 14 amino acids. Germline values: CDR1 MNHNS, CDR2 SASEGT. The V and J ends lost 2 bases and 4 bases respectively, with 9 bases between them. The CDR3 DNA follows: TGTGCCAGCAGTGAACAGGGCGAAGGAAACACCATATATTTT. Amino acids: CASSEQGEGNTIYF.

This clone showed up just once. The V gene is TRBV5-1, the J gene TRBJ2-5, with 12 nucleotides matching TRBD2. CDR3 length equals 16 residues. The J segment lost 5 bases and the V segment lost 2 bases, leaving 7 bases of the junction unmatched. CDR1 SGHRS and CDR2 YFSETQ come from the germline V gene. The CDR3 loop is CASSFGLAGGLETQYF. CDR3 DNA: TGCGCCAGCAGCTTCGGGCTAGCGGGGGGGCTTGAGACCCAGTACTTC.

This clone was seen more than once but under ten times. This sequence joins TRBV4-2 and TRBJ2-1; TRBD2 might be the D (5 bases). Germline V gives CDR1 LGHNA, CDR2 YNFKEQ. The CDR3 length is 15 residues. V gave up 0 bases and J gave up 3 bases, with 9 bases separating them. The CDR3 DNA reads TGTGCCAGCAGCCAAGATACCGGGGACTACAATGAGCAGTTCTTC. Residues: CASSQDTGDYNEQFF.

The rearrangement uses TRBV9 and TRBJ1-6, with 10 bases lining up with TRBD1. Trimming removed 4 bases from V and 10 bases from J; junction bases left unmatched: 8. Germline V gives CDR1 SGDLS, CDR2 YYNGEE. CDR3 length equals 15 residues. The DNA of the CDR3 is TGTGCCAGCAGCTCCGCCGGGACAGGGGTCTCACCCCTCCACTTT. It specifies CASSSAGTGVSPLHF.

The genes are TRBV27 and TRBJ2-2; TRBD2 aligns across 12 bases. Germline loops: CDR1 MNHEY, CDR2 SMNVEV (reference sequence). Trimming at V came to 5 bases and at J to 4 bases, leaving 8 bases not matched to a gene. This CDR3 region has 17 residues. CDR3 residues: CASSLPRLAGATGELFF. In DNA, the CDR3 is TGTGCCAGCAGTCTTCCTCGACTAGCGGGGGCCACCGGGGAGCTGTTTTTT.

The CDR3 DNA follows: TGTGCCAGCAGTGAACCAGACGAGCAGTACTTC. It codes for CASSEPDEQYF. J is TRBJ2-7 and V is TRBV6-1; no clear D gene. The germline CDR1 and CDR2 sequences are MNHNS and SASEGT. This CDR3 spans 11 amino acids. V lost 2 bases and J 5 bases, leaving 4 bases between the germline ends.

The chain combines TRBV27 with TRBJ1-1; maybe TRBD1 (5 bases). Trimming removed 2 bases from V and 1 base from J, with 11 bases in between. Germline loops: CDR1 MNHEY, CDR2 SMNVEV (reference sequence). CDR3 length: 15 residues. The CDR3 sequence: CASSLGAGRNTEAFF. CDR3 coding DNA: TGTGCCAGCAGTTTAGGGGCAGGGCGGAACACTGAAGCTTTCTTT.

J is TRBJ2-5 and V is TRBV4-1; 7 bases align to TRBD1. The CDR3 has 15 residues. With V trimmed by 5 bases and J by 2 bases, 8 bases remained unmatched. Per the germline V gene, CDR1 is MGHRA and CDR2 is YSYEKL. CDR3 sequence: CASSDRANTQETQYF. DNA for the CDR3: TGCGCCAGCAGCGACAGGGCGAACACTCAAGAGACCCAGTACTTC.

The J gene is TRBJ2-1, the V gene TRBV4-2; 12 bases line up with TRBD2. CDR1 LGHNA and CDR2 YNFKEQ come from the germline V gene. This CDR3 has 16 residues. V shed 3 bases, J shed 3 bases, and the junction held 3 bases outside the gene matches. CDR3 amino acids: CASSQSSGGVYNEQFF. The DNA of the CDR3 is TGTGCCAGCAGCCAGTCTAGCGGGGGGGTCTACAATGAGCAGTTCTTC.

V and J are TRBV19 and TRBJ2-7; a weak D match, TRBD1 (6 bases). Germline V CDR1 and CDR2: LNHDA, SQIVND (reference sequence). The CDR3 has 15 residues. V shed 6 bases and J shed 0 bases, with 15 bases lying between them. The CDR3 sequence: CASSPVGASSYEQYF. The CDR3 DNA follows: TGTGCCAGTAGCCCTGTGGGGGCTTCCTCCTACGAGCAGTACTTC.

The chain recombines TRBV9 with TRBJ1-4; D call uncertain. CDR3 length: 15 amino acids. The ends were cut back, 4 bases at V and 4 bases at J, with 14 bases in the middle. Germline V CDR1 and CDR2: SGDLS, YYNGEE. The DNA for the CDR3 is TGTGCCAGCAGCCCCTCGAGCCCGGGTAATGAAAAACTGTTTTTT. Residues: CASSPSSPGNEKLFF. Looking up the rest from reference TRBV9 and TRBJ1-4 gives the full variable domain: DSGVTQTPKHLITATGQRVTLRCSPRSGDLSVYWYQQSLDQGLQFLIQYYNGEERAKGNILERFSAQQFPDLHSELNLSSLELGDSALYFCASSPSSPGNEKLFFGSGTQLSVL.